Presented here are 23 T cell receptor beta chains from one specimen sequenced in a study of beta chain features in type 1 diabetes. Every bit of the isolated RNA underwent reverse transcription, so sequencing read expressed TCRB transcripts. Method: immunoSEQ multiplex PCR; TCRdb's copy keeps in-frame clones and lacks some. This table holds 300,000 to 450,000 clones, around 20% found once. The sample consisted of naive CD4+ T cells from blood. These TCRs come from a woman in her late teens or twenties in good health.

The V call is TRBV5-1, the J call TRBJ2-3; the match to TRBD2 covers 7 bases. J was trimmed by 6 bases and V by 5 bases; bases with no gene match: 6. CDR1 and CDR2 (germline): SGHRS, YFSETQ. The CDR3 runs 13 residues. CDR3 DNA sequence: TGCGCCAGCAGTCGGGGGGAGGATGATACGCAGTATTTT. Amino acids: CASSRGEDDTQYF.

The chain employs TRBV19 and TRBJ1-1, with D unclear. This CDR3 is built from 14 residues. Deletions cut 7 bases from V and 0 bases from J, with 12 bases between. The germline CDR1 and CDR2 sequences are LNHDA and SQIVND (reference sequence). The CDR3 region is CASMPPEMNTEAFF. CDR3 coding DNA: TGTGCCAGTATGCCTCCTGAGATGAACACTGAAGCTTTCTTT.

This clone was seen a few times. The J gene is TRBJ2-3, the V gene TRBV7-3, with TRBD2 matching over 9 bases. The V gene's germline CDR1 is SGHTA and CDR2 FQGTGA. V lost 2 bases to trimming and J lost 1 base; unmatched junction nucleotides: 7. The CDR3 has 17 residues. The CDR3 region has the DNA TGTGCCAGCAGCTTATCAGTAGCGGGGGCCCGCACAGATACGCAGTATTTT. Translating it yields CASSLSVAGARTDTQYF.

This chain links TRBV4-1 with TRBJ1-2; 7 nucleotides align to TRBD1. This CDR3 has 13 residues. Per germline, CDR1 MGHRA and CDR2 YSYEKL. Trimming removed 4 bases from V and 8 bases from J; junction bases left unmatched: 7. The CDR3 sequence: CASSPRGKRGYTF. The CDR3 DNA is TGCGCCAGCAGCCCCAGGGGGAAGCGGGGCTACACCTTC.

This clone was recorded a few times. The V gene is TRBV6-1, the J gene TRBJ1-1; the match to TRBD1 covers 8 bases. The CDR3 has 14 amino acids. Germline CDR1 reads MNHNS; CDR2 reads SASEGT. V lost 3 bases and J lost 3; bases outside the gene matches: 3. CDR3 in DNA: TGTGCCAGCAGTGACTTGACAGGGGACACTGAAGCTTTCTTT. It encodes CASSDLTGDTEAFF.

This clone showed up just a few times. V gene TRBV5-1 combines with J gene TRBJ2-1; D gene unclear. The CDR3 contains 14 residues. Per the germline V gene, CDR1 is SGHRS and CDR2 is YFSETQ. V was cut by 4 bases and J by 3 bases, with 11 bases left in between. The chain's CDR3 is CASSGQVGYNEQFF. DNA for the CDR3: TGCGCCAGCAGCGGGCAGGTCGGCTACAATGAGCAGTTCTTC.

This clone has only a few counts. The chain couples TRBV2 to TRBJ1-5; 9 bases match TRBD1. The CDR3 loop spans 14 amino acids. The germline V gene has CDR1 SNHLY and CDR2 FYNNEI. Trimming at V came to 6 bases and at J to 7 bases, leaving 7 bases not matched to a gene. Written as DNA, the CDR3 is TGTGCCAGCAGCCTGGACAGGGGACGCCAGCCCCAGCATTTT. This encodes CASSLDRGRQPQHF.

The CDR3 loop is CASSPLSLNTEAFF. The CDR3 DNA reads TGTGCCAGCAGCCCCCTCTCCTTGAACACTGAAGCTTTCTTT. V and J are TRBV9 and TRBJ1-1, with D unresolved. Trimming pared 4 bases from V and 0 bases from J, leaving 10 bases between. The CDR3 has 14 residues. Germline CDR1 reads SGDLS; CDR2 reads YYNGEE.

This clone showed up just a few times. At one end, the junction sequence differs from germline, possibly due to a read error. The DNA for the CDR3 is TGCGCCAGCAGCCTCACGATACAAGAGGCCCAGTACTTC. Translating it yields CASSLTIQEAQYF. This chain links TRBV4-1 with TRBJ2-5, with no clear D. CDR1 and CDR2 (germline): MGHRA, YSYEKL. CDR3 length: 13 residues.

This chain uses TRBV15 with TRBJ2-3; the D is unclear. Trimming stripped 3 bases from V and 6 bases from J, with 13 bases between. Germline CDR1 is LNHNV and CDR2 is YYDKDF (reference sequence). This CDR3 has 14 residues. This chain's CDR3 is CATSSPVTGDTQYF. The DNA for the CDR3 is TGTGCCACCAGCAGCCCCGTTACCGGGGATACGCAGTATTTT.

The CDR3 nucleotides read TGCAGCGTTCCCTCCCGGAACAGAGACAATGAGCAGTTCTTC. Translating it yields CSVPSRNRDNEQFF. The chain carries TRBV29-1 and TRBJ2-1; D is ambiguous. CDR3 length equals 14 residues. Germline CDR1 and CDR2: SQVTM and ANQGSEA. Trimming removed 5 bases at V and 5 bases at J, with 16 bases between.

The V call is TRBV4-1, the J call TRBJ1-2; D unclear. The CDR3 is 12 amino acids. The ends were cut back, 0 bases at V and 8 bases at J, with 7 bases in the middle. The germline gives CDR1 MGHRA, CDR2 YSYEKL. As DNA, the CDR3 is TGCGCCAGCAGCCAAGATACACGCGGCTACACCTTC. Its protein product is CASSQDTRGYTF.

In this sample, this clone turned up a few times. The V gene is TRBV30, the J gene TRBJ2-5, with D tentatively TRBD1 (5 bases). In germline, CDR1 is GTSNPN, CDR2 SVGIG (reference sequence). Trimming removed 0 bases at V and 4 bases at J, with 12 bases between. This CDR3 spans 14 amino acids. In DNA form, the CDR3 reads TGTGCCTGGAGTGTAAAGGGGATGGGAGAGACCCAGTACTTC. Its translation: CAWSVKGMGETQYF.

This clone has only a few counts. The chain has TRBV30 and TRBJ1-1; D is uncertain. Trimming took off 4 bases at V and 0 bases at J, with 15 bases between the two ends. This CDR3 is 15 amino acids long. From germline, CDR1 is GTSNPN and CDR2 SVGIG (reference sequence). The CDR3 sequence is CAWMIRELLNTEAFF. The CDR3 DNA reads TGTGCCTGGATGATTCGAGAGTTACTGAACACTGAAGCTTTCTTT.

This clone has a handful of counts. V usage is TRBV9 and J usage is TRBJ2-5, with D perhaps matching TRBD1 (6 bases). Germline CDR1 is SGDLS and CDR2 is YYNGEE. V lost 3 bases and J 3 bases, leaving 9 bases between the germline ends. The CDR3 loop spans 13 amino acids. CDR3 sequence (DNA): TGTGCCAGCAGCGCCCGACAGGAAGAGACCCAGTACTTC. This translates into CASSARQEETQYF. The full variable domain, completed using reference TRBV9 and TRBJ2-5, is DSGVTQTPKHLITATGQRVTLRCSPRSGDLSVYWYQQSLDQGLQFLIQYYNGEERAKGNILERFSAQQFPDLHSELNLSSLELGDSALYFCASSARQEETQYFGPGTRLLVL.

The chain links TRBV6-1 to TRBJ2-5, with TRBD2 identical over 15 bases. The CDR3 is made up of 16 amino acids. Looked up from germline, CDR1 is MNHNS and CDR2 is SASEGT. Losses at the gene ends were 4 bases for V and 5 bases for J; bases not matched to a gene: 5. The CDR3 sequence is CASSVGTSGRSETQYF. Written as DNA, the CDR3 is TGTGCCAGCAGTGTCGGGACTAGCGGGAGGAGTGAGACCCAGTACTTC.

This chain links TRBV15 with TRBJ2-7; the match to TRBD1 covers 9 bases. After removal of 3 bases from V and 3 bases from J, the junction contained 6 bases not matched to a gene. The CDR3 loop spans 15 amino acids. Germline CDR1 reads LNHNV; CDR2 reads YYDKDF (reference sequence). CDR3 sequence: CATSRPGTGIYEQYF. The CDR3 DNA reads TGTGCCACCAGCAGGCCCGGGACAGGGATCTACGAGCAGTACTTC.

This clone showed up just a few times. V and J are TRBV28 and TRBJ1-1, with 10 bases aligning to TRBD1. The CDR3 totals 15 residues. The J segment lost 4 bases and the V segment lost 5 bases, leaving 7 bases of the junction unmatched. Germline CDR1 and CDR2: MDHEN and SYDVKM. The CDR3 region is CASSLGTGVITEAFF. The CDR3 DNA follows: TGTGCCAGCAGTCTGGGGACAGGGGTGATCACTGAAGCTTTCTTT.

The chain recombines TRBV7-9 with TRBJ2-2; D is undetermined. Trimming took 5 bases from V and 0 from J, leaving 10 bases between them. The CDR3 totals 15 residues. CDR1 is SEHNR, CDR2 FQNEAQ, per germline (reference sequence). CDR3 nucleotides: TGTGCCAGCAGCGTGACTGAAACGAACACCGGGGAGCTGTTTTTT. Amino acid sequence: CASSVTETNTGELFF.

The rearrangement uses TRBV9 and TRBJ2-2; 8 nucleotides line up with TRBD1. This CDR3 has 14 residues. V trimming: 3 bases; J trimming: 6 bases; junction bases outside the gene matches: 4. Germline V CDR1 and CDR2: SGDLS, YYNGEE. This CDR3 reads CASSDRTGSGELFF. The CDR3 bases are TGTGCCAGCAGCGATCGGACAGGGTCCGGGGAGCTGTTTTTT.

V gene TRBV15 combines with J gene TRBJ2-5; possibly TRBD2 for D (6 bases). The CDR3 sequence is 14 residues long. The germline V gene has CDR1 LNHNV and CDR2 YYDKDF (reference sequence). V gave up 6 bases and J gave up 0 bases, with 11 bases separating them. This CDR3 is CATRGGIHQETQYF. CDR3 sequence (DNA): TGTGCCACCAGGGGGGGAATACACCAAGAGACCCAGTACTTC.

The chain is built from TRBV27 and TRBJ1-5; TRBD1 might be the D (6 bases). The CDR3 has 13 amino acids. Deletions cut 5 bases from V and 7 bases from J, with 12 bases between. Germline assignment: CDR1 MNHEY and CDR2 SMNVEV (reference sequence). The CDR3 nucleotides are TGTGCCAGCAGTAGAGACAGGCTGCAGCCCCAGCATTTT. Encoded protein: CASSRDRLQPQHF.

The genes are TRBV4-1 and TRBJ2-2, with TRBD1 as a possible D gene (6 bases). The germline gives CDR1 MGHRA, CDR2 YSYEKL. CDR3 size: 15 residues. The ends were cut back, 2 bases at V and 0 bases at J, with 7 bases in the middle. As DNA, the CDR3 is TGCGCCAGCAGCCAACGGACAGCGAACACCGGGGAGCTGTTTTTT. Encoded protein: CASSQRTANTGELFF.